A single T cell receptor beta chain is shown here with its context. TCRdb re-called the 5' RACE reads through MiXCR, storing one row per CDR3 protein. The table lists tens of thousands of distinct CDR3 sequences, approximately 5.8% of them singletons. As to time point: sample taken at primary tumor resection. Sequencing was performed on whole RNA extracted from tumor and nontumor lung tissue, or from frozen PBMC, and the material was left unsorted. This entry is derived from a study of spatial heterogeneity in lung cancer. Study as a whole: Detection consistently captured more beta-chain sequences than alpha-chain sequences.

The sequence derives from a male donor with early-stage non-small cell lung cancer. The source material was PBMCs, sampled at surgery.

The CDR3 sequence: CASSFTGLLGNLEQFF. The CDR3 region has the DNA TGTGCCAGCAGCTTCACGGGACTCCTAGGAAATTTAGAGCAGTTCTTC. The chain combines TRBV12-3 or TRBV12-4 with TRBJ2-1; weak D call: TRBD2 (6 bases). CDR3 length: 16 residues. V shed 6 bases and J shed 10 bases, with 25 bases lying between them.